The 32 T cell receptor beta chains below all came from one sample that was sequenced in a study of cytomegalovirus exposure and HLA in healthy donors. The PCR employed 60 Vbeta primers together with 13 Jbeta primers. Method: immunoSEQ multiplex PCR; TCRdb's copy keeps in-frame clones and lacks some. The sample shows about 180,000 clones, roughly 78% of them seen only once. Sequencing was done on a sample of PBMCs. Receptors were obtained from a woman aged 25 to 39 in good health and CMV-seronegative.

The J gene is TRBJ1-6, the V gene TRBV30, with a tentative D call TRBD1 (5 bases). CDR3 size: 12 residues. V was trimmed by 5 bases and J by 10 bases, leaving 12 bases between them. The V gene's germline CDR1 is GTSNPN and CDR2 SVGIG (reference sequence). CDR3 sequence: CAWDRQGSPLHF. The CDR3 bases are TGTGCCTGGGACCGCCAGGGCTCACCCCTCCACTTT.

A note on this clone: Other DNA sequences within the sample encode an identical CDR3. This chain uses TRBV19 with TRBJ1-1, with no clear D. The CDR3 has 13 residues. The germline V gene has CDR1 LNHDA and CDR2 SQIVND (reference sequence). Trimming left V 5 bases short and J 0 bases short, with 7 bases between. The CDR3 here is CASSRYMNTEAFF. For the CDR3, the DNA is TGTGCCAGTAGTCGATACATGAACACTGAAGCTTTCTTT.

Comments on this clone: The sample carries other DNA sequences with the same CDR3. The CDR3 loop is CASSFGGGAYEQYF. The CDR3 nucleotides are TGTGCCAGCAGTTTCGGCGGGGGGGCCTACGAGCAGTACTTC. The chain uses TRBV27 and TRBJ2-7, with 9 positions matching TRBD2. The ends lost 3 bases at V and 2 bases at J; junction bases unmatched: 2. The CDR3 length is 14 residues. CDR1 is MNHEY and CDR2 is SMNVEV in the germline V gene (reference sequence).

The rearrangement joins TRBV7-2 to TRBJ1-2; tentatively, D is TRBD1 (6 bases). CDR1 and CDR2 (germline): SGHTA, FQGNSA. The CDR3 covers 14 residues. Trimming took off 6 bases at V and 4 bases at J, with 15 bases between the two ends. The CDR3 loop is CASSLDRTFYGYTF. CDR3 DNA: TGTGCCAGCAGTCTTGACAGGACTTTCTATGGCTACACCTTC.

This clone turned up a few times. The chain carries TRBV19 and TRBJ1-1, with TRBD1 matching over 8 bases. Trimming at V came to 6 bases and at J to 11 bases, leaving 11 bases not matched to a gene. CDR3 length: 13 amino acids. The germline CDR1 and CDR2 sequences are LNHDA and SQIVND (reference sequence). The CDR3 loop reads CASSHRDRTWAFF. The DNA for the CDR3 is TGTGCCAGTAGCCACCGGGACAGGACTTGGGCTTTCTTT.

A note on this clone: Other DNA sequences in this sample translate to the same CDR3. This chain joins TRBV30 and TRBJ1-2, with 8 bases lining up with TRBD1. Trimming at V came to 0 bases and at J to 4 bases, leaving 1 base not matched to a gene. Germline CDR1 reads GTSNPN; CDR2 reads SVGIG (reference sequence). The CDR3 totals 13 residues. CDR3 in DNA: TGTGCCTGGAGTGTAGGACAGGGCTATGGCTACACCTTC. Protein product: CAWSVGQGYGYTF. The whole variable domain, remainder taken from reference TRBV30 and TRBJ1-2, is SQTIHQWPATLVQPVGSPLSLECTVEGTSNPNLYWYRQAAGRGLQLLFYSVGIGQISSEVPQNLSASRPQDRQFILSSKKLLLSDSGFYLCAWSVGQGYGYTFGSGTRLTVV.

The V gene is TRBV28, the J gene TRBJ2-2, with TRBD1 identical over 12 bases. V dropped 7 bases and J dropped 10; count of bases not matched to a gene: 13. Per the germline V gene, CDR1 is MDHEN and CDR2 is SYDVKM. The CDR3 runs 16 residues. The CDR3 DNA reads TGTGCCAGCACCAATTCAGGGGACAGGGGGCGCGTGGAGCTGTTTTTT. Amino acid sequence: CASTNSGDRGRVELFF. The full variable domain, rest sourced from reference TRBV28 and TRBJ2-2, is DVKVTQSSRYLVKRTGEKVFLECVQDMDHENMFWYRQDPGLGLRLIYFSYDVKMKEKGDIPEGYSVSREKKERFSLILESASTNQTSMYLCASTNSGDRGRVELFFGEGSRLTVL.

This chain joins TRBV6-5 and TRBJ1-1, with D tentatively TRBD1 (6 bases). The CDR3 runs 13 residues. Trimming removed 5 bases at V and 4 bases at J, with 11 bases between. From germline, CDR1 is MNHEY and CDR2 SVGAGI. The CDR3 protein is CASSIQGSTEAFF. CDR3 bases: TGTGCCAGCAGTATACAGGGATCCACTGAAGCTTTCTTT.

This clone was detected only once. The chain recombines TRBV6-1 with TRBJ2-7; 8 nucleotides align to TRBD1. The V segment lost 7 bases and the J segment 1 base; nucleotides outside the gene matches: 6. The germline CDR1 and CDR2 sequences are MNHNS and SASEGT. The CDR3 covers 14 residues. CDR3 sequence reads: CASMVTGDSYEQYF. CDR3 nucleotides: TGTGCCAGCATGGTGACAGGGGATTCCTACGAGCAGTACTTC.

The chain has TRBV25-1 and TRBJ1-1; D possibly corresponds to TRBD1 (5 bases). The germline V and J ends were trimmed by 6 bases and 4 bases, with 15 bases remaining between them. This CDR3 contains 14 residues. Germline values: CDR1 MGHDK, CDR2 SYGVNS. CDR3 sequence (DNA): TGTGCCAGCAGCCCCGCGGGGCCGGGCACTGAAGCTTTCTTT. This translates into CASSPAGPGTEAFF.

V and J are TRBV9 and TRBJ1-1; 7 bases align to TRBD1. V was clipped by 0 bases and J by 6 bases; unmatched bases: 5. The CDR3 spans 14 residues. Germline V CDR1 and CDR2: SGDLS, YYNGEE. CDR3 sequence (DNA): TGTGCCAGCAGCGTAGGACAGGGTGCCCCTGAAGCTTTCTTT. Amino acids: CASSVGQGAPEAFF. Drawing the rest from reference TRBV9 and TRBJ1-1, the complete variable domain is DSGVTQTPKHLITATGQRVTLRCSPRSGDLSVYWYQQSLDQGLQFLIQYYNGEERAKGNILERFSAQQFPDLHSELNLSSLELGDSALYFCASSVGQGAPEAFFGQGTRLTVV.

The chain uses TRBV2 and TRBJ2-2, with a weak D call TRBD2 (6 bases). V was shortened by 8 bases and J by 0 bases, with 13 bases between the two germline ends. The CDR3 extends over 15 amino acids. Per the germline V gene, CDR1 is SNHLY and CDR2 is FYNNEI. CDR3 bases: TGTGCCAGCGGGGCGGGGATAACGAACACCGGGGAGCTGTTTTTT. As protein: CASGAGITNTGELFF. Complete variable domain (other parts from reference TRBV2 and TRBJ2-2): EPEVTQTPSHQVTQMGQEVILRCVPISNHLYFYWYRQILGQKVEFLVSFYNNEISEKSEIFDDQFSVERPDGSNFTLKIRSTKLEDSAMYFCASGAGITNTGELFFGEGSRLTVL.

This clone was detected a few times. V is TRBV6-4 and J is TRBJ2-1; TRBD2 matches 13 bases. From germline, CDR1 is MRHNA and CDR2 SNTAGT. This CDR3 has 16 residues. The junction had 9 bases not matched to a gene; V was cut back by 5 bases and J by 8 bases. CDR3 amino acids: CASSTTSGGAVDEQFF. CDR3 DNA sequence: TGTGCCAGCAGTACTACTAGCGGGGGGGCGGTAGATGAGCAGTTCTTC.

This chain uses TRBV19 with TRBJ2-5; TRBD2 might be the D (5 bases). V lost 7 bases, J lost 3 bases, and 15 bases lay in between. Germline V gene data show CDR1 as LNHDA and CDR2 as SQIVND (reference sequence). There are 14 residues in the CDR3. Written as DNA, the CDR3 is TGTGCCAGTACTCGAACGGGGTGGGAAGAGACCCAGTACTTC. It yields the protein CASTRTGWEETQYF.

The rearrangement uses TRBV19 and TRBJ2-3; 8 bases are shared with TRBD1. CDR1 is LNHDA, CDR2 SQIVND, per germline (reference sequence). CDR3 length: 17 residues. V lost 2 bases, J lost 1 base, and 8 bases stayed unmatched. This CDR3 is CASSIPQGAIGTDTQYF. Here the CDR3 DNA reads TGTGCCAGTAGTATACCCCAGGGGGCGATCGGCACAGATACGCAGTATTTT.

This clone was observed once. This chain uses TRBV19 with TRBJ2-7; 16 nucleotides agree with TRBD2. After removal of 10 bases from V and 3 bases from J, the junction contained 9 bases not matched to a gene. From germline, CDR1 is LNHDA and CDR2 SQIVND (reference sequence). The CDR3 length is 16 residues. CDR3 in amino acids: CATSGLAGGIDYEQYF. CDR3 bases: TGTGCCACCTCGGGACTAGCGGGGGGGATTGACTACGAGCAGTACTTC.

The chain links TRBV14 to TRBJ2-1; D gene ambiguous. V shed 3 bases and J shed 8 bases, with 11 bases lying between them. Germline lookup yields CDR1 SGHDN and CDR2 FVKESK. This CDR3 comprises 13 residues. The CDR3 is CASSQISRDEQFF. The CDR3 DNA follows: TGTGCCAGCAGCCAGATCTCTCGGGATGAGCAGTTCTTC.

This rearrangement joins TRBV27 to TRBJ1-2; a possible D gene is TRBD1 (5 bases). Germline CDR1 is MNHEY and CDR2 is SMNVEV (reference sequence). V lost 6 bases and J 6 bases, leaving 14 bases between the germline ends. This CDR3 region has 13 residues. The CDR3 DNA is TGTGCCAGCAGCTCCCCCGCCAGGGATGGCTACACCTTC. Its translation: CASSSPARDGYTF.

CDR3 bases: TGTGCCAGCAGTACAGGGGGCCGCTACAATGAGCAGTTCTTC. Its protein is CASSTGGRYNEQFF. V and J are TRBV28 and TRBJ2-1; 9 nucleotides align to TRBD1. In germline, CDR1 is MDHEN, CDR2 SYDVKM. The V and J ends lost 5 bases and 3 bases, in that order; junction bases with no gene match: 2. CDR3 length equals 14 residues.

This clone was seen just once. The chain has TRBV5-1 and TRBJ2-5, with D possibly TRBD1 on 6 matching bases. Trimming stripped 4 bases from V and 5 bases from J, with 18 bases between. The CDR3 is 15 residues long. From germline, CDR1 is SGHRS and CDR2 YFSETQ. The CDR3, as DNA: TGCGCCAGCAGCGTGTTAGGGGGTCCGATGGAGACCCAGTACTTC. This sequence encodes CASSVLGGPMETQYF.

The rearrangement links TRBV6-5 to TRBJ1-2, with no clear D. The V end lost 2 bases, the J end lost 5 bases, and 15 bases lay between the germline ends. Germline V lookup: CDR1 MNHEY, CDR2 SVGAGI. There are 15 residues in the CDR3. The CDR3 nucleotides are TGTGCCAGCAGTTACCGGTCGACGGGTCCGTATGGCTACACCTTC. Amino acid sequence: CASSYRSTGPYGYTF.

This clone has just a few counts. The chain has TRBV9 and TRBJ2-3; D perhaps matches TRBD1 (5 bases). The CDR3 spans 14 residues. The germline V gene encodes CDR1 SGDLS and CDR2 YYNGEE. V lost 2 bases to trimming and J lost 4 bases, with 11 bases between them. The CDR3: CASSVLSGSDTQYF. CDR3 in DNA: TGTGCCAGCAGCGTTTTATCAGGGTCAGATACGCAGTATTTT.

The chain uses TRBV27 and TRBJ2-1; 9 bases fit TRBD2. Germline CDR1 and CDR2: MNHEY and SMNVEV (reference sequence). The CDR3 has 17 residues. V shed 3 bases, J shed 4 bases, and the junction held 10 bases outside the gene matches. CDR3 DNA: TGTGCCAGCAGTTTGGGCCTTAGCGGGGGCCGATACAATGAGCAGTTCTTC. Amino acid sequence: CASSLGLSGGRYNEQFF.

The CDR3 sequence is CASSADRGLRAFF. The CDR3 DNA follows: TGTGCCAGCAGCGCGGACAGGGGGTTGAGGGCTTTCTTT. The chain is built from TRBV5-6 and TRBJ1-1; 10 bases align to TRBD1. The CDR3 runs 13 residues. V was pared by 4 bases and J by 11 bases, with 8 bases of the junction left unmatched. Germline V CDR1 and CDR2: SGHDT, YYEEEE.

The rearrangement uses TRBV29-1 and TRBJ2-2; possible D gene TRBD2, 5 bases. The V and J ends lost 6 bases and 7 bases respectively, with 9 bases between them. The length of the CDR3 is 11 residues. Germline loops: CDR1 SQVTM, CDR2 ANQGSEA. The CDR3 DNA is TGCAGCGTGCGGGTGGGCGGGGAGCTGTTTTTT. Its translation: CSVRVGGELFF.

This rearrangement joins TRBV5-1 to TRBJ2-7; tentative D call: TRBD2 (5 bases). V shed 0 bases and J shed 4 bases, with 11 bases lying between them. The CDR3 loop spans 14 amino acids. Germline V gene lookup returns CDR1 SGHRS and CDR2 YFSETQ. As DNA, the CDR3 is TGCGCCAGCAGCTTGGAAGCGGCCTCTTACGAGCAGTACTTC. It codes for CASSLEAASYEQYF.

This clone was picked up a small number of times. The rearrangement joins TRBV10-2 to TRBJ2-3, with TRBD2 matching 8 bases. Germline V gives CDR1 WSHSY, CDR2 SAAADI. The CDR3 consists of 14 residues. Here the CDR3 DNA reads TGCGCGGCGGGGCCTACGGGGGGGCCAGATACGCAGTATTTT. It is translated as CAAGPTGGPDTQYF.

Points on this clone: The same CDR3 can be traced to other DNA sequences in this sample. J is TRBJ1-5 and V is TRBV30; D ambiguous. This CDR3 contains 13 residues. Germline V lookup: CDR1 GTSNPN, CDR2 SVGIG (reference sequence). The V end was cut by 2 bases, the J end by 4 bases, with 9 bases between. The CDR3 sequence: CAWSSPSNQPQHF. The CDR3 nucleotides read TGTGCCTGGAGTTCTCCTTCGAATCAGCCCCAGCATTTT.

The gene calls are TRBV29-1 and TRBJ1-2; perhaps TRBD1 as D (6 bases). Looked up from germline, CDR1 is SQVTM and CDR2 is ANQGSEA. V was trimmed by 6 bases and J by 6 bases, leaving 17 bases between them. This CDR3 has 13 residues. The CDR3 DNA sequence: TGCAGCGTCGGGGAGGGACACGCCGATGGCTACACCTTC. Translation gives CSVGEGHADGYTF.

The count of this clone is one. The CDR3 here is CASSSQGRADTQYF. The CDR3 DNA is TGTGCCAGCAGTTCACAGGGAAGGGCAGATACGCAGTATTTT. V is TRBV27 and J is TRBJ2-3; tentative D call: TRBD1 (6 bases). The CDR3 has 14 amino acids. The V and J ends lost 4 bases and 4 bases respectively, with 12 bases between them. Germline CDR1 MNHEY, CDR2 SMNVEV (reference sequence).

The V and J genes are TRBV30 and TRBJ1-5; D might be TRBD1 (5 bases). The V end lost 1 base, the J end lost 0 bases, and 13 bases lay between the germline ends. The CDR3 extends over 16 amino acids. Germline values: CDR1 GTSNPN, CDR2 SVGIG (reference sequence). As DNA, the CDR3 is TGTGCCTGGAGTGAAACGCCAGGGATTAGCAATCAGCCCCAGCATTTT. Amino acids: CAWSETPGISNQPQHF.

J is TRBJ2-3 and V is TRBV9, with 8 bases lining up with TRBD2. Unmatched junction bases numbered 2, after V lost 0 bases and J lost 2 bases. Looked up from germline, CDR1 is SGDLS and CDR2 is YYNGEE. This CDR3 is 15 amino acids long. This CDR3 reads CASSVGLAITDTQYF. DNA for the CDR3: TGTGCCAGCAGCGTAGGACTAGCGATCACAGATACGCAGTATTTT.